The 20 T cell receptor beta chains below come from one sample, sequenced in a study of control samples from healthy donors and cancer patients (dated by TCRdb to about 2020). The method behind the library was the immunoSEQ multiplex PCR assay. TCRdb stores this immuneACCESS table with in-frame sequences only. Part of the clones is absent; in the studies checked, under half of the shortfall reflects unresolved V genes, and no reason is known for the rest. Here the sample has 70,000 to 95,000 clones; roughly 90% occur a single time. Jointly, the top ten make up around 0.95% of the sample. Material for sequencing was blood. These receptors were collected from a woman aged 25 to 39 in good health.

The rearrangement uses TRBV6-5 and TRBJ1-1; D perhaps matches TRBD1 (6 bases). The CDR3 is 15 amino acids. Germline CDR1 reads MNHEY; CDR2 reads SVGAGI. Trimming took 7 bases from V and 1 from J, leaving 16 bases between them. The CDR3 sequence is CASTDSGGQNTEAFF. In DNA form, the CDR3 reads TGTGCCAGCACTGACTCGGGGGGGCAGAACACTGAAGCTTTCTTT.

The rearrangement links TRBV18 to TRBJ1-6; TRBD1 is a possible D gene (5 bases). Germline V CDR1 and CDR2: KGHSH, LQKENI. The CDR3 loop spans 14 amino acids. V was pared by 6 bases and J by 4 bases, with 10 bases between. DNA of the CDR3: TGTGCCAGCTCTCCTGGGGCATATAATTCACCCCTCCACTTT. Translating gives CASSPGAYNSPLHF.

The gene calls are TRBV14 and TRBJ1-3; D gene ambiguous. Germline loops: CDR1 SGHDN, CDR2 FVKESK. The CDR3 is 14 residues long. Trimming shortened V by 1 base and J by 4 bases, and 8 bases separated the two germline ends. CDR3: CASSQVWRGNTIYF. In DNA form, the CDR3 reads TGTGCCAGCAGCCAAGTGTGGAGAGGAAACACCATATATTTT.

V and J are TRBV28 and TRBJ2-7; D is ambiguous. V was clipped by 7 bases and J by 6 bases, with 16 bases between them. Germline loops: CDR1 MDHEN, CDR2 SYDVKM. The CDR3 is 13 residues long. The chain's CDR3 is CASKKNLVGEQYF. Written as DNA, the CDR3 is TGTGCCAGCAAGAAGAATCTGGTCGGCGAGCAGTACTTC.

The chain is built from TRBV7-8 and TRBJ2-7; D is perhaps TRBD2 (6 bases). CDR3 length: 16 residues. CDR1 is SGHVS, CDR2 FQNEAQ, per germline. Trimming pared 1 base from V and 2 bases from J, leaving 15 bases between. The CDR3 spells CASSLGIRTTAYEQYF. In DNA, the CDR3 is TGTGCCAGCAGCTTAGGTATAAGGACTACAGCCTACGAGCAGTACTTC.

The gene calls are TRBV5-1 and TRBJ2-5, with TRBD2 matching 8 bases. This CDR3 is built from 15 residues. Germline V gives CDR1 SGHRS, CDR2 YFSETQ. After removal of 8 bases from V and 5 bases from J, the junction contained 14 bases not matched to a gene. CDR3 in amino acids: CARRPGLGGGETQYF. The CDR3 nucleotides read TGCGCCAGGCGGCCTGGCTTGGGCGGGGGGGAGACCCAGTACTTC.

The chain has TRBV10-2 and TRBJ2-7; 8 bases agree with TRBD2. Germline V CDR1 and CDR2: WSHSY, SAAADI. With 2 bases clipped from V and 2 bases from J, the junction kept 2 bases outside the gene matches. The CDR3 totals 14 residues. CDR3 in amino acids: CASSETSGPYEQYF. Written as DNA, the CDR3 is TGCGCCAGCAGTGAGACTAGCGGCCCCTACGAGCAGTACTTC.

The chain links TRBV4-2 to TRBJ2-1, with 8 bases lining up with TRBD2. Per the germline V gene, CDR1 is LGHNA and CDR2 is YNFKEQ. The CDR3 is 18 amino acids. J gave up 0 bases and V 0 bases, and 7 bases lay outside the gene matches. This chain's CDR3 is CASSQDYSGSGSYNEQFF. CDR3 nucleotides: TGTGCCAGCAGCCAAGATTACAGCGGGAGCGGCTCCTACAATGAGCAGTTCTTC.

The chain combines TRBV3-1 (or the pseudogene TRBV3-2) with TRBJ2-1; 8 bases are a match to TRBD2. The length of the CDR3 is 16 residues. Germline V gene data show CDR1 as LGHDT and CDR2 as YNNKEL (reference sequence). J lost 4 bases, V lost 4 bases, and 9 bases had no gene match. This chain's CDR3 is CASSPPGRVSYNEQFF. In DNA, the CDR3 is TGTGCCAGCAGCCCCCCCGGGAGGGTCTCTTACAATGAGCAGTTCTTC.

The chain links TRBV28 to TRBJ2-7, with 10 bases lining up with TRBD2. Germline V lookup: CDR1 MDHEN, CDR2 SYDVKM. CDR3 length: 15 amino acids. V shed 6 bases and J 3 bases; nucleotides not matched to a gene: 8. The CDR3 DNA follows: TGTGCCAGCAGCCTAGCGGGGGTCCTGGTCTACGAGCAGTACTTC. The encoded protein is CASSLAGVLVYEQYF. The entire variable domain, with the rest obtained from reference TRBV28 and TRBJ2-7, is as follows: DVKVTQSSRYLVKRTGEKVFLECVQDMDHENMFWYRQDPGLGLRLIYFSYDVKMKEKGDIPEGYSVSREKKERFSLILESASTNQTSMYLCASSLAGVLVYEQYFGPGTRLTVT.

The chain recombines TRBV5-1 with TRBJ2-3, with 12 bases lining up with TRBD1. V dropped 4 bases and J dropped 1; count of bases not matched to a gene: 7. CDR1 and CDR2 from the germline V gene are SGHRS and YFSETQ. The CDR3 length is 17 residues. The CDR3 bases are TGCGCCAGCAGCCAGGGGGACAGGGGGCGAGGCACAGATACGCAGTATTTT. Translating it yields CASSQGDRGRGTDTQYF.

The chain joins TRBV24-1 to TRBJ1-2, with D possibly matching TRBD1 (6 bases). Trimming removed 9 bases from V and 4 bases from J, with 20 bases in between. The CDR3 totals 15 residues. The germline V gene encodes CDR1 KGHDR and CDR2 SFDVKD. CDR3 in DNA: TGTGCCACCCCACCGGACAGTCCACCAAGCTATGGCTACACCTTC. Translating gives CATPPDSPPSYGYTF.

In this sample, this clone turned up a few times. The rearrangement links TRBV10-3 to TRBJ2-1; 16 bases fit TRBD2. V dropped 6 bases and J dropped 7; count of bases not matched to a gene: 9. The CDR3 is 17 amino acids. Germline V CDR1 and CDR2: ENHRY, SYGVKD. CDR3 sequence reads: CAISALGTSGGGNEQFF. CDR3 in DNA: TGTGCCATCAGCGCGTTAGGGACTAGCGGGGGGGGTAATGAGCAGTTCTTC.

The chain links TRBV5-1 to TRBJ2-7, with D possibly TRBD2 on 5 matching bases. Trimming shortened V by 1 base and J by 7 bases, and 15 bases separated the two germline ends. Per the germline V gene, CDR1 is SGHRS and CDR2 is YFSETQ. CDR3 length: 14 amino acids. Written as DNA, the CDR3 is TGCGCCAGCAGCTTGTTTGTGGGAGTGAGTGAGCAGTACTTC. It codes for CASSLFVGVSEQYF.

This chain connects TRBV5-5 to TRBJ1-4, with a tentative D call TRBD1 (5 bases). Germline assignment: CDR1 SGHKS and CDR2 YYEKEE (reference sequence). This CDR3 is 14 amino acids long. Trimming shortened V by 2 bases and J by 5 bases, and 10 bases separated the two germline ends. The CDR3 nucleotides are TGTGCCAGCAGCTTTTCGGGGCCGAATGAAAAACTGTTTTTT. Translation: CASSFSGPNEKLFF.

The rearrangement uses TRBV7-2 and TRBJ1-5, with no clear D. CDR1 and CDR2 from the germline V gene are SGHTA and FQGNSA. This CDR3 region has 12 residues. The V end lost 3 bases, the J end lost 0 bases, and 0 bases lay between the germline ends. The CDR3 DNA reads TGTGCCAGCAGCTTTAGCAATCAGCCCCAGCATTTT. It yields the protein CASSFSNQPQHF. Looking up the rest from reference TRBV7-2 and TRBJ1-5 gives the full variable domain: GAGVSQSPSNKVTEKGKDVELRCDPISGHTALYWYRQSLGQGLEFLIYFQGNSAPDKSGLPSDRFSAERTGGSVSTLTIQRTQQEDSAVYLCASSFSNQPQHFGDGTRLSIL.

This rearrangement joins TRBV12-3 or TRBV12-4 to TRBJ1-2; 9 bases line up with TRBD1. The CDR3 extends over 12 amino acids. V shed 6 bases, J shed 8 bases, and the junction held 4 bases outside the gene matches. The CDR3: CASRGTGSGYTF. The CDR3 DNA reads TGTGCCAGCAGGGGGACAGGGAGCGGCTACACCTTC.

The chain couples TRBV7-3 to TRBJ2-1; D remains ambiguous. Germline V gives CDR1 SGHTA, CDR2 FQGTGA. V shed 5 bases and J shed 2 bases, with 7 bases lying between them. The CDR3 consists of 13 residues. The CDR3 coding sequence is TGTGCCAGCAGCCCAAGGACCTACAATGAGCAGTTCTTC. It codes for CASSPRTYNEQFF.

The chain couples TRBV6-5 to TRBJ1-4, with 8 bases that match TRBD1. Germline lookup yields CDR1 MNHEY and CDR2 SVGAGI. V was clipped by 4 bases and J by 6 bases; unmatched bases: 7. The CDR3 is 15 amino acids. The CDR3 loop reads CASSSIGQGDEKLFF. The CDR3 nucleotides are TGTGCCAGCAGTTCAATCGGACAGGGAGATGAAAAACTGTTTTTT.

This clone has a single count. The rearrangement uses TRBV24-1 and TRBJ2-3; D is perhaps TRBD2 (6 bases). Germline CDR1 is KGHDR and CDR2 is SFDVKD. The CDR3 has 15 amino acids. Trimming shortened V by 5 bases and J by 3 bases, and 14 bases separated the two germline ends. The chain's CDR3 is CATSAGSGRTDTQYF. The CDR3, as DNA: TGTGCCACCAGTGCGGGGTCAGGGAGGACAGATACGCAGTATTTT.